This T cell receptor beta chain was found in a study of Graves' ophthalmopathy and Graves' hyperthyroidism (dated by TCRdb to 2017 to 2018). General notes on the study: Peripheral blood was collected at initial diagnosis, prior to any treatment. The study used TCR beta repertoire signatures to distinguish Graves' ophthalmopathy from Graves' hyperthyroidism and to predict progression to ophthalmopathy. In total, 120 to 150 blood samples were TCR-sequenced: approximately 42 ophthalmopathy, under 80 hyperthyroidism and some 17 hyperthyroidism-to-ophthalmopathy patients. To explore V-J signatures that separate ophthalmopathy from hyperthyroidism, a discovery set of about 100 patients was enrolled, consisting of approximately 44 with ophthalmopathy and roughly 57 with stable hyperthyroidism. The independent validation cohort included under 20 hyperthyroidism patients plus 17 patients who later progressed from hyperthyroidism to ophthalmopathy. T-cell repertoires of thyroid tissue and blood were compared in five or six hyperthyroidism patients. After sampling, hyperthyroidism patients received methimazole starting at 30 mg daily, and ophthalmopathy patients received high-dose intravenous methylprednisolone. The 80 to 100 discovery patients were randomly divided into training and test sets at a 7:3 ratio.

For repertoire sequencing, TCR beta CDR3 regions were amplified from RNA transcripts. A first-round RT-PCR used HTBI primers with the Qiagen OneStep RT-PCR kit, followed by a second-round multiplex PCR, size selection and purification. Sequencing of the libraries was carried out on an Illumina HiSeq2000 in paired-end mode with 100 bp reads. Concerning the study's data processing: SOAPnuke was used to process the reads, removing any read that contained adapters or uncalled bases, had a mean Phred below 15, or lacked an exact match to the constant primer or identifier. COPE v1.2.5 was used to merge high-quality paired reads. Each unique nucleotide sequence was treated as a clonotype, and MiTCR v1.1 was used to align the clonotypes to the IMGT TRB V, D and J references. Analysis was restricted to V-J combinations with a frequency above 0.0001, which covered 98% to 99.2% of repertoires. For each V-J combination, a TCR clonal expansion and chaos score was defined as the ratio of F50 clonal expansion to chaos observed in the TCRdist matrix. Features were reduced by Welch's t-statistics and random forest to approximately 12 V-J combinations, which fed a naive Bayes classifier. The Morisita-Horn index was used to measure how similar the thyroid and blood repertoires were. TCRdb applied fastp at Q25 and MiXCR to the public reads, then kept only in-frame beta chains. Identical CDR3 protein sequences are pooled into one entry, listed with their most common genes and DNA. Clone size and V and J calls follow TCRdb, not the original study. This sample holds 360,000 or so distinct CDR3 sequences; around 16% were observed only once. The ten top clones hold roughly 1.5% of the sample.

Ophthalmopathy patients had moderately to severely active disease, Clinical Activity Score of at least 3, NOSPECS grade of at least 4, and disease duration under 3 months. Patients with other autoimmune diseases, uncontrolled infections, pregnancy or lactation were excluded. Clinical symptoms, serum thyroxine, TRAb, thyroid ultrasound and orbital computed tomography formed the basis of the diagnosis. Ficoll-Paque density gradient centrifugation was used to isolate PBMCs from 8 to 10 ml of fresh peripheral blood. Total RNA was extracted using Trizol reagent, and RNA quality was checked on an Agilent 2100 Bioanalyzer. This clonotype was counted only a few times. Its antigen is unknown. The input lacks base qualities; no much larger clone sits a single base away. Overall study results and their limits: In validation, the model predicted ophthalmopathy progression with about 64% sensitivity and 72% to 80% specificity; some 13 predicted patients were CT-confirmed with GO in a median of 6.5 months. Most expanded thyroid clonotypes with frequency above 0.001 were also detected in blood, suggesting blood repertoires may reflect the thyroid immune response. Ophthalmopathy was separated from stable hyperthyroidism by the 13-signature model with about 85% sensitivity and around 81% specificity in cross-validation and with 80%/75% in the test set. Sample size was not statistically predetermined, and group allocation was not concealed from the investigators.

Trimming costs V 1 base and J 0 bases, and their ends lie 6 bases apart. Including the terminal cysteine and phenylalanine, the CDR3 comprises 14 residues. Only the CDR3 DNA stays, 42 bases, in frame from base 1. CDR1 and CDR2 are drawn from the germline V gene: MNHEY, SVGEGT. Material: peripheral blood. The TCR was taken from a woman under 30 with Graves' ophthalmopathy. Donor details come from another sample of the same person, matched by shared clones. This chain is built from TRBV6-2 or TRBV6-3 and TRBJ1-1; the D gene assignment is ambiguous. The CDR3 region has the sequence CASSYWGVNTEAFF. DNA sequence: TGTGCCAGCAGTTACTGGGGAGTGAACACTGAAGCTTTCTTT.